Described below is a single TCR beta chain sequence and its context. As yet, its antigen is unknown. During the collection period, no donor immune events like infections were recorded. Germline V CDR1 and CDR2: SQVTM, ANQGSEA. CDR3 length: 15 residues. Trimming at V came to 7 bases and at J to 4 bases, leaving 14 bases not matched to a gene. The protocol was immunoSEQ multiplex PCR, while the TCRdb copy is restricted to in-frame clones and leaves out a portion. The sample has about 100,000 clones, 75% to 90% seen once; the top ten hold just over 5.5%. The entry originates in a study of identifying expanded T cells in peripheral blood. Findings and caveats of the study: Technical replicates showed about 1.1 changed clones; approximately 2 weeks approximately 15; four weeks 19.

This receptor was taken from a person aged 18 to 70 in good health. The specimen was blood. The chain carries TRBV29-1 and TRBJ1-1; 8 bases align to TRBD1. CDR3 protein: CSAGQGGIATTEAFF. The DNA for the CDR3 is TGCAGCGCCGGACAGGGTGGGATTGCGACCACTGAAGCTTTCTTT.